This T cell receptor (beta chain) appears in the sequencing data of a study of T cell responses to AZD1222 COVID-19 vaccine. Study as a whole: Combined were second doses at about 4 or about 12 weeks.

Comments on this clone: Its antigen is not identified.

Germline values: CDR1 SQVTM, CDR2 ANQGSEA. The V gene lost 1 base and the J gene lost 0 bases, with 6 bases spanning the gap. The CDR3 extends over 13 amino acids. Only in-frame clones appear in the TCRdb table, and some are missing; sequencing was by immunoSEQ multiplex PCR. The table has over 100,000 clones, 85% to 95% seen once. Study conclusions and caveats: It should be noted that donors were predominantly white British and more often female, and clonal diversity was possibly underestimated.

The rearrangement uses TRBV29-1 and TRBJ1-1; D is undetermined. This material consisted of peripheral blood, taken on day 0 of AZD1222 vaccination. This receptor was taken from an adult in good health. The CDR3 sequence: CSVEGRLNTEAFF. The CDR3 nucleotides are TGCAGCGTTGAAGGGCGTTTGAACACTGAAGCTTTCTTT.